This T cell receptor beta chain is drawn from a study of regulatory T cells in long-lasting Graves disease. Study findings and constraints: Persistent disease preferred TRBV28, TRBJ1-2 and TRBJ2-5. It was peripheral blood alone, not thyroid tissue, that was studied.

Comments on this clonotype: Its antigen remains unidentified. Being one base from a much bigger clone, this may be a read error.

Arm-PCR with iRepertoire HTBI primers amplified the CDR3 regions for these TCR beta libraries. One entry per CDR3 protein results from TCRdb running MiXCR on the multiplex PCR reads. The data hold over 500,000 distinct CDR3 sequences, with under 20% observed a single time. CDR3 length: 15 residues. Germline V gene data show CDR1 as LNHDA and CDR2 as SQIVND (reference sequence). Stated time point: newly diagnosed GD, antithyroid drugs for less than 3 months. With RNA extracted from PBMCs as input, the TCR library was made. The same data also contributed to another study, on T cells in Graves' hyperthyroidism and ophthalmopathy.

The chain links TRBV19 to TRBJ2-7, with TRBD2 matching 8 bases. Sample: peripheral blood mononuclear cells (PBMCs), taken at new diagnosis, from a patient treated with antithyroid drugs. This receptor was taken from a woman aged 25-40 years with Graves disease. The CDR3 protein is CASSTGAGGSCEQYF. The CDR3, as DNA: TGTGCCAGTAGTACTGGGGCGGGAGGCTCCTGCGAGCAGTACTTC.